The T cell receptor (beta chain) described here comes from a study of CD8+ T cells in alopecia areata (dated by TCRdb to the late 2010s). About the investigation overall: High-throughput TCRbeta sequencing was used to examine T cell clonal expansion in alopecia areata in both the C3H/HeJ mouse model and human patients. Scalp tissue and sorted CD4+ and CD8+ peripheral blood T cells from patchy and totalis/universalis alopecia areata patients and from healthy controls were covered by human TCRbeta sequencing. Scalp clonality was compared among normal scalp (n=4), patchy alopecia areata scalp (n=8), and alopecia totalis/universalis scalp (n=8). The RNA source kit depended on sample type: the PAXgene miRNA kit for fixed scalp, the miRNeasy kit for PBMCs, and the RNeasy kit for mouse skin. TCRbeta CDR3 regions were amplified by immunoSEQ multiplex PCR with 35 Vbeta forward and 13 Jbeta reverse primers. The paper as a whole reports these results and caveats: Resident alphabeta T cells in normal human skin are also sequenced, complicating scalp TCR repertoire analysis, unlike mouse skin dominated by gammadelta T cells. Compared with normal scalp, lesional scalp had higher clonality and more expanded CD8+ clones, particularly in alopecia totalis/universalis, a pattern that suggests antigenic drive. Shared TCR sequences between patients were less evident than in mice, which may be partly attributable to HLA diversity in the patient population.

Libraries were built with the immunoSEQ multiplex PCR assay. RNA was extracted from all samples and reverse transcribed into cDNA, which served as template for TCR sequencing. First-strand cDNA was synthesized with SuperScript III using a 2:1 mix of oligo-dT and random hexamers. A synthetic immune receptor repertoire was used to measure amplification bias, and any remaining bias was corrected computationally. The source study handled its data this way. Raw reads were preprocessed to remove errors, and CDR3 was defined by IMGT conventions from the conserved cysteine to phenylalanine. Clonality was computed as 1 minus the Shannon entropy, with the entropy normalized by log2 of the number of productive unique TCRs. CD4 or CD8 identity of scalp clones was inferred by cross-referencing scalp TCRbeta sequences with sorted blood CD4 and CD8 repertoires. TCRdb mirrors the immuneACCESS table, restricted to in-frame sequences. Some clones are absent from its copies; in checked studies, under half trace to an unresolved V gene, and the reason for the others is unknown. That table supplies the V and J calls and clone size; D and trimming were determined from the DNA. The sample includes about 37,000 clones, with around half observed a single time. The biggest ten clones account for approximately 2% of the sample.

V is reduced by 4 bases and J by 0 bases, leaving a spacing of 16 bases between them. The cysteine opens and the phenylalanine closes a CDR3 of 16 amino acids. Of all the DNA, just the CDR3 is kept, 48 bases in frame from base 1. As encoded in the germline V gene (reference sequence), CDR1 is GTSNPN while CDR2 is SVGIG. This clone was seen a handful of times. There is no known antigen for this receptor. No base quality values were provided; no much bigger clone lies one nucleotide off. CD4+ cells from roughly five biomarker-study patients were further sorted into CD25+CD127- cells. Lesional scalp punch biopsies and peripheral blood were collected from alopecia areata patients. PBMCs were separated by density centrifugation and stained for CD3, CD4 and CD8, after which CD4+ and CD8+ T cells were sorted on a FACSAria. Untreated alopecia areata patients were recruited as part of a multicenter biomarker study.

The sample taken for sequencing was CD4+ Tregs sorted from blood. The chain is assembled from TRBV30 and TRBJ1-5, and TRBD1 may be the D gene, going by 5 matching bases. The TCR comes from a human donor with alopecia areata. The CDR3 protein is CAWKNRDSLSNQPQHF. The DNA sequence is TGTGCCTGGAAGAACCGGGACTCCCTTAGCAATCAGCCCCAGCATTTT. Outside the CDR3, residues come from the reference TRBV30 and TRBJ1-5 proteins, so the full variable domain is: SQTIHQWPATLVQPVGSPLSLECTVEGTSNPNLYWYRQAAGRGLQLLFYSVGIGQISSEVPQNLSASRPQDRQFILSSKKLLLSDSGFYLCAWKNRDSLSNQPQHFGDGTRLSIL.